This TCR beta chain derives from a study of blood T cell repertoires in COVID-19 (dated by TCRdb to about 2020). Some background on the complete study: Samples from collaborators originated in the United States, Italy and Spain and spanned both the acute and convalescent phases of COVID-19. The prospective study material was composed of cDNA or gDNA derived from T cells, B-cell-depleted T cells, or PBMCs. Deeply sampled blood TCRbeta repertoires from subjects exposed to, actively infected with, or recovered from COVID-19 were included in the dataset. A freely available public database, intended as a resource for researchers studying the immune response to SARS-CoV-2, is where the repertoires were released. The samples were drawn from the first 160 participants of the ongoing ImmuneRACE study and from 950 to 1,500 subjects provided by 6 global collaborators. Sample metadata almost always included a de-identified subject ID, COVID-19 status, age in years and sex. Where HLA class I and class II types were available, the types were taken from metadata supplied by the sample provider, not from assay-based typing.

With regard to this clone: Its antigen is currently not known. Within one base of it there is no much larger clone, and no base qualities were kept.

The paper as a whole reports these results and caveats: The amount of clinical and demographic metadata varied by source and participant and was provided uncurated.

The collaborating institutions used their own protocols to collect whole blood in K2EDTA tubes. Collaborator samples were shipped for TCRbeta analysis as frozen whole blood, isolated PBMCs, or DNA extracted from either sample type. TCRbeta CDR3 regions were amplified from genomic DNA by means of the immunoSEQ Assay, a bias-controlled multiplex PCR. Concerning the study's data processing: The number of nucleated cells in each sample was estimated from the amplification of reference gene primers within the assay. To quantify the absolute abundance of each unique TCRbeta CDR3 rearrangement, sequence reads were collapsed and filtered. Productive Simpson clonality was computed per sample as the square root of Simpson's diversity index over productive rearrangements. In TCRdb, the immuneACCESS table is reduced to in-frame sequences with V and J assigned. These tables do not hold every clone; where another copy was compared, an unresolved V gene accounts for under half, and the others remain unexplained. V, J and clone size reflect that table, while D and trimming were determined from the DNA. In all, the sample holds around 92,000 clones, and about 86% of those were seen once. The ten largest clones add up to 10% to 15% of the sample.

From V the trimming removes 3 bases and from J it removes 0 bases, while the gene matches leave 9 bases of the junction unaccounted for. From the cysteine through the phenylalanine, the CDR3 covers 18 amino acids. Only the CDR3 DNA stays, 54 bases, in frame from base 1. The germline V gene sets CDR1 to SGDLS and CDR2 to YYNGEE. The chain employs TRBV9 and TRBJ2-4, with 10 bases aligning to TRBD2. Sequences were obtained from peripheral blood. The origin of this receptor is a woman aged 60-70 years in a cohort sampled during active or convalescent COVID-19. Read as DNA, the sequence is TGTGCCAGCAGCGGAGGCGCCTCTAGCGGGGGAGCCAAAAACATTCAGTACTTC. Its amino acids are CASSGGASSGGAKNIQYF.